This is a list of T cell receptor beta chains from one sample in a study of post-analysis software for immune sequencing data. A single record per CDR3 protein comes from TCRdb applying MiXCR to the PCR reads. Altogether about 620,000 distinct CDR3 sequences are present, about 44% being singletons, with the ten largest covering about 1.5%. Sequencing was carried out using blood. The receptor set was obtained from a girl aged 5 to 17 with multiple sclerosis. Each CDR3 is given with its conserved first and last residue. A D gene is named only where the DNA matches it firmly. Where a row states a size, it is once, few, many or the class of an expanded clone; other rows omit it.

V	length	D	J	size	DNA	CDR3
TRBV20-1	17	-	TRBJ2-1	-	TGCAGTGCTAGAGGGGGTCTAGGACGAAGCTCCTACAATGAGCAGTTCTTC	CSARGGLGRSSYNEQFF
TRBV12-3/TRBV12-4	13	TRBD1	TRBJ1-2	-	TGTGCCAGCAGCGAGACAGGGTTCAGTGGCTACACCTTC	CASSETGFSGYTF
TRBV3-1	16	-	TRBJ1-2	-	TGTGCCAGCAGCCCCGGGACGGCCGCTTCTAACTATGGCTACACCTTC	CASSPGTAASNYGYTF
TRBV5-4	15	-	TRBJ2-3	-	TGTGCCAGCAGGCGGGACTTCCTGACCACAGATACGCAGTATTTT	CASRRDFLTTDTQYF
TRBV4-1	16	-	TRBJ1-1	-	TGCGCCAGCAGCCCCTGGGCGGGGCGCTTGAACACTGAAGCTTTCTTT	CASSPWAGRLNTEAFF
TRBV4-1	15	-	TRBJ2-4	-	TGCGCCAGCAGCCAAGATGCAAGTGCCAAAAACATTCAGTACTTC	CASSQDASAKNIQYF
TRBV5-1	16	-	TRBJ2-1	-	TGCGCCAGCAGCTGGGTCGCAGGCGGTACCTACAATGAGCAGTTCTTC	CASSWVAGGTYNEQFF
TRBV4-1	15	TRBD1	TRBJ1-2	few	TGCGCCAGCAGCCAAGTGGCAGGGGGGGTTGATGGCTACACCTTC	CASSQVAGGVDGYTF
TRBV6-1	16	TRBD2	TRBJ2-3	few	TGTGCCAGCAGTCAAAGCGGGGGGGCTCTGACAGATACGCAGTATTTT	CASSQSGGALTDTQYF
TRBV29-1	15	-	TRBJ1-3	-	TGCAGCGTTGAAGTAAGGGGCGTCTCTGGAAACACCATATATTTT	CSVEVRGVSGNTIYF
TRBV6-5	15	TRBD1	TRBJ2-7	few	TGTGCCAGCAGTTACTCGACAGGGAGCTCCTACGAGCAGTACTTC	CASSYSTGSSYEQYF
TRBV5-1	13	-	TRBJ2-2	-	TGCGCCAGCAGCTTTTGGGGTACCGGGGAGCTGTTTTTT	CASSFWGTGELFF
TRBV9	16	-	TRBJ2-7	-	TGTGCCAGCAGCCCTCGCATGACCCCCAGCACCTACGAGCAGTACTTC	CASSPRMTPSTYEQYF
TRBV10-2	14	TRBD1	TRBJ2-7	few	TGCGCCAGCAGCCGAGACAGGGACCGCTACGAGCAGTACTTC	CASSRDRDRYEQYF
TRBV6-5	12	-	TRBJ2-5	-	TGTGCCACCACCCCGGACCCTGAGACCCAGTACTTC	CATTPDPETQYF
TRBV12-3/TRBV12-4	13	-	TRBJ1-2	-	TGTGCCAGCAGTTGGGCAGGCCCGGAAGGCTACACCTTC	CASSWAGPEGYTF
TRBV5-1	13	-	TRBJ1-2	-	TGCGCCAGCAGCCCGGATACGGCCTATGGCTACACCTTC	CASSPDTAYGYTF